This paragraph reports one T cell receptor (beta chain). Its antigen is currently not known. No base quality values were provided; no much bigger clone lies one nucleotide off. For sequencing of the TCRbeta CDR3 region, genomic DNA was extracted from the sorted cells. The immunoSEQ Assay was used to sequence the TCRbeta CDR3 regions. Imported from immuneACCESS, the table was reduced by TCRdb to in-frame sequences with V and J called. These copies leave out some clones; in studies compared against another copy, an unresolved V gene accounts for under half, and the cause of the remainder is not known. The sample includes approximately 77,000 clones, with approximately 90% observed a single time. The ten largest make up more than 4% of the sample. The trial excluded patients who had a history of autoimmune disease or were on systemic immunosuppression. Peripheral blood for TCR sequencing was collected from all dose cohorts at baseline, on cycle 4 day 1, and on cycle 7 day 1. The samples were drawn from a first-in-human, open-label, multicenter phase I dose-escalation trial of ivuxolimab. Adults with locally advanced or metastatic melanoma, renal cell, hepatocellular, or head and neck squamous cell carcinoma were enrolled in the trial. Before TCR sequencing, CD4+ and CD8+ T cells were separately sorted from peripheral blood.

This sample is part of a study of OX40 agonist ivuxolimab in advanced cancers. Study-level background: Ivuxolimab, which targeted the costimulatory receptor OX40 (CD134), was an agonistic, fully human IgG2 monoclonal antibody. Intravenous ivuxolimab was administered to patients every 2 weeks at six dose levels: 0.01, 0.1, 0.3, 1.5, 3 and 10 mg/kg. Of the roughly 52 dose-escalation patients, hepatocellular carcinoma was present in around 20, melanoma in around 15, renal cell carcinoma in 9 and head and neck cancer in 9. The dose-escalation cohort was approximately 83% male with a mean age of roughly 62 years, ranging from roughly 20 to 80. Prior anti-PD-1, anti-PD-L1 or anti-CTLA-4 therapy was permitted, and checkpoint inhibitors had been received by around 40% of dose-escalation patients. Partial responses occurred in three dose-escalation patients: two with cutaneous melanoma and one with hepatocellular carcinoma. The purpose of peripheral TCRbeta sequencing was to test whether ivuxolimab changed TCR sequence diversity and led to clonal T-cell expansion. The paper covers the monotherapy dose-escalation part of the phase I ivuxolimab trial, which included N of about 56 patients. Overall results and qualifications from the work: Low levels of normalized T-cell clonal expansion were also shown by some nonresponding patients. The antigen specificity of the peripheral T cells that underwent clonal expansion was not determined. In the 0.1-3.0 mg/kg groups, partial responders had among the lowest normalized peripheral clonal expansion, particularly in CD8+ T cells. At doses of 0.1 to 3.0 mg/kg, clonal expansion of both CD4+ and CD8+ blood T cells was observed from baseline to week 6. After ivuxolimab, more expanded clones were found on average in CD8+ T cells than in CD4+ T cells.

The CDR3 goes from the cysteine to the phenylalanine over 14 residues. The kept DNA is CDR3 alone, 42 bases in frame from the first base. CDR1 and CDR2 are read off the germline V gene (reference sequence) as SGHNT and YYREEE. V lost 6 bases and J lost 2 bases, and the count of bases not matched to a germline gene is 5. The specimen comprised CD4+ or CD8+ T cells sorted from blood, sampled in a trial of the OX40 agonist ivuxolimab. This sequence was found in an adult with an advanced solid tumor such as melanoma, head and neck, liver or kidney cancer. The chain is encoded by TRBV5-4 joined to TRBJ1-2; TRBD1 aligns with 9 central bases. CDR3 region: CASTTGGRNYGYTF. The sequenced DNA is TGTGCCAGCACCACAGGGGGCAGGAACTATGGCTACACCTTC.